Below are 22 T cell receptor beta chains sequenced from a single sample in a study of shared clonotypes between healthy human individuals. The naive CD8 fraction comprised CD45RO-negative cells positively selected for CCR7 and excluded terminally differentiated effector memory CD45RA+ cells. The repertoire was sequenced with immunoSEQ multiplex PCR; TCRdb's copy has only in-frame clones and lacks some. The sample gives more than 2 million clones, 80% to 95% of which show up once; more than 1.5% is in the top ten. Sequencing input: naive CD8+ T cells from PBMCs. Receptors were obtained from a man aged 18 to 35 in good health. Some clones in this sample may be carry-over from other donors' samples.

This clone came up a few times. The chain couples TRBV29-1 to TRBJ1-1; maybe TRBD1 (5 bases). V shed 8 bases and J shed 3 bases, with 10 bases lying between them. This CDR3 region has 11 residues. The V gene's germline CDR1 is SQVTM and CDR2 ANQGSEA. Written as DNA, the CDR3 is TGCAGCACTGGGGACGACACTGAAGCTTTCTTT. Translated: CSTGDDTEAFF.

The rearrangement uses TRBV6-5 and TRBJ2-1; 8 bases are a match to TRBD1. Looked up from germline, CDR1 is MNHEY and CDR2 is SVGAGI. This CDR3 has 15 amino acids. J was trimmed by 4 bases and V by 5 bases; bases with no gene match: 7. CDR3 loop: CASSPGQGWYNEQFF. The CDR3 DNA reads TGTGCCAGCAGTCCCGGACAGGGATGGTACAATGAGCAGTTCTTC.

The CDR3 protein is CASSYSAGERGNEQFF. CDR3 DNA: TGTGCCAGCAGTTACTCGGCAGGGGAGAGGGGGAATGAGCAGTTCTTC. J is TRBJ2-1 and V is TRBV6-5; a possible D gene is TRBD1 (6 bases). Trimming stripped 0 bases from V and 7 bases from J, with 16 bases between. CDR3 size: 16 residues. From germline, CDR1 is MNHEY and CDR2 SVGAGI.

The sample holds many counts of this clone. The V and J genes are TRBV27 and TRBJ2-2; D is unresolved. V was cut by 1 base and J by 7 bases, with 13 bases left in between. Germline V gene data show CDR1 as MNHEY and CDR2 as SMNVEV (reference sequence). The CDR3 runs 15 residues. In DNA form, the CDR3 reads TGTGCCAGCAGTTTATTCCCGCAAGGGCGCGGGGAGCTGTTTTTT. Residues: CASSLFPQGRGELFF.

This clone appeared a single time. The CDR3 DNA is TGTGCCAGCATAACAGGGGGCGAGCAGTACTTC. Translating it yields CASITGGEQYF. The chain recombines TRBV2 with TRBJ2-5; TRBD1 agrees at 8 bases. The tail of the sequence fits TRBJ2-7 better, so the J call may be wrong. There are 11 residues in the CDR3. Germline lookup yields CDR1 SNHLY and CDR2 FYNNEI.

The rearrangement joins TRBV19 to TRBJ1-1, with unresolved D. The CDR3 loop spans 17 amino acids. Germline CDR1 LNHDA, CDR2 SQIVND (reference sequence). V gave up 3 bases and J gave up 4 bases, with 21 bases separating them. CDR3 in DNA: TGTGCCAGTAGTATTATGTACCCGGTCCGGGGTAGCACTGAAGCTTTCTTT. Translating gives CASSIMYPVRGSTEAFF.

This chain uses TRBV27 with TRBJ2-4, with D perhaps matching TRBD1 (5 bases). This CDR3 is 15 amino acids long. Trimming took 5 bases from V and 5 from J, leaving 16 bases between them. Germline-derived CDR1 and CDR2 are MNHEY and SMNVEV (reference sequence). The CDR3 nucleotides read TGTGCCAGCAGTCCTGTCGTAGGGGTCGAAAACATTCAGTACTTC. Translating it yields CASSPVVGVENIQYF.

This chain connects TRBV29-1 to TRBJ2-7; 13 bases line up with TRBD2. V shed 7 bases and J 6 bases; nucleotides not matched to a gene: 3. The CDR3 runs 12 residues. Germline V lookup: CDR1 SQVTM, CDR2 ANQGSEA. The CDR3 region is CSATSGGGEQYF. In DNA, the CDR3 is TGCAGCGCCACTAGCGGGGGGGGCGAGCAGTACTTC.

V is TRBV9 and J is TRBJ2-7; 9 bases agree with TRBD1. The V gene's germline CDR1 is SGDLS and CDR2 YYNGEE. The trim removed 4 bases at V and 6 bases at J, leaving 11 bases unmatched. The CDR3 loop spans 15 amino acids. Here the CDR3 reads CASSRGQGSQREQYF. As DNA, the CDR3 is TGTGCCAGCAGCCGCGGACAGGGGAGTCAGCGCGAGCAGTACTTC.

The chain has TRBV7-2 and TRBJ2-7; 7 bases line up with TRBD1. V lost 5 bases to trimming and J lost 7 bases; unmatched junction nucleotides: 11. Germline V lookup: CDR1 SGHTA, CDR2 FQGNSA. This CDR3 spans 14 amino acids. Written as DNA, the CDR3 is TGTGCCAGCAGCGTAAGACAGGGAGCGAGGGAGCAGTACTTC. Encoded protein: CASSVRQGAREQYF.

The rearrangement links TRBV5-1 to TRBJ2-1; no definite D call. CDR1 SGHRS and CDR2 YFSETQ come from the germline V gene. The V end was cut by 0 bases, the J end by 0 bases, with 10 bases between. The CDR3 is 16 amino acids. CDR3 sequence reads: CASSLAWSSSYNEQFF. The CDR3 coding sequence is TGCGCCAGCAGCTTGGCCTGGAGTAGCTCCTACAATGAGCAGTTCTTC.

The CDR3 loop reads CASSLRWNTYEQYF. CDR3 coding DNA: TGTGCCAGCAGCTTAAGGTGGAATACCTACGAGCAGTACTTC. The V and J genes are TRBV11-2 and TRBJ2-7; D is uncertain. Germline loops: CDR1 SGHAT, CDR2 FQNNGV. The CDR3 runs 14 residues. The V end lost 2 bases, the J end lost 2 bases, and 10 bases lay between the germline ends.

This chain links TRBV7-6 with TRBJ2-5, with 7 bases aligning to TRBD1. Germline CDR1 reads SGHVS; CDR2 reads FNYEAQ. There are 13 residues in the CDR3. The ends lost 3 bases at V and 5 bases at J; junction bases unmatched: 3. This chain's CDR3 is CASSFLGGETQYF. CDR3 nucleotide sequence: TGTGCCAGCAGCTTCCTAGGGGGCGAGACCCAGTACTTC.

The V call is TRBV7-8, the J call TRBJ2-1; D gene unclear. In germline, CDR1 is SGHVS, CDR2 FQNEAQ. The CDR3 sequence is 16 residues long. The germline V and J ends were trimmed by 5 bases and 0 bases, with 14 bases remaining between them. In DNA form, the CDR3 reads TGTGCCAGCAGCCCCTGGGGTGGTAGCTCCTACAATGAGCAGTTCTTC. Its protein is CASSPWGGSSYNEQFF.

The J gene is TRBJ2-1, the V gene TRBV30; TRBD2 aligns across 8 bases. Losses at the gene ends were 1 base for V and 2 bases for J; bases not matched to a gene: 16. Germline V gene sequence: CDR1 GTSNPN, CDR2 SVGIG (reference sequence). This CDR3 spans 19 amino acids. CDR3 in DNA: TGTGCCTGGAGTGGGGATCGAGCGGGAGAGGTCCCGGCCTACAATGAGCAGTTCTTC. It codes for CAWSGDRAGEVPAYNEQFF.

This clone was observed a single time. The chain links TRBV18 to TRBJ1-5, with 8 bases fitting TRBD1. V dropped 3 bases and J dropped 3; count of bases not matched to a gene: 4. This CDR3 region has 15 residues. Germline CDR1 reads KGHSH; CDR2 reads LQKENI. DNA for the CDR3: TGTGCCAGCTCACCGACAGGGGAGCTCAATCAGCCCCAGCATTTT. Protein sequence: CASSPTGELNQPQHF.

CDR3 protein: CASGSGPASYEQYF. The CDR3 region has the DNA TGTGCCAGCGGATCGGGACCAGCCAGCTACGAGCAGTACTTC. The rearrangement joins TRBV6-6 to TRBJ2-7; the D call may be TRBD1 or TRBD2 (5 bases each). Trimming stripped 8 bases from V and 3 bases from J, with 17 bases between. Germline V gene data show CDR1 as MNHNY and CDR2 as SVGAGI (reference sequence). The CDR3 contains 14 residues.

The CDR3 DNA sequence: TGTGCCAGCAGTTTGGCAGGGGGTGATTTCGAGCAGTACTTC. It yields the protein CASSLAGGDFEQYF. This chain uses TRBV28 with TRBJ2-7; 7 bases map to TRBD1. Germline assignment: CDR1 MDHEN and CDR2 SYDVKM. Trimming took 3 bases from V and 6 from J; bases not matched to a gene: 8. This CDR3 contains 14 residues.

The chain uses TRBV5-6 and TRBJ2-5, with D unclear. The J call may be wrong; the DNA end is better matched by TRBJ2-7. CDR3 size: 14 residues. From germline, CDR1 is SGHDT and CDR2 YYEEEE. CDR3 nucleotides: TGTGCCAGCGGGTCCGATGTGAAGACCTACGAGCAGTACTTC. This codes for CASGSDVKTYEQYF.

This clone has a handful of counts. The chain is built from TRBV15 and TRBJ2-7; TRBD1 might be the D (5 bases). Trimming cost V 11 bases and J 3 bases, with 17 bases left between them. Germline-derived CDR1 and CDR2 are LNHNV and YYDKDF (reference sequence). CDR3 length: 13 residues. The CDR3 nucleotides read TGTGCCGTAGCCGACAGACCCGTCTACGAGCAGTACTTC. Translation: CAVADRPVYEQYF.

The rearrangement uses TRBV4-3 and TRBJ2-1, with D hard to call. The CDR3 has 15 amino acids. Trimming took 0 bases from V and 6 from J, leaving 12 bases between them. The germline gives CDR1 LGHNA, CDR2 YSLEER. The CDR3 bases are TGCGCCAGCAGCCAAGATCTAGGCTTAAGCAATGAGCAGTTCTTC. Protein product: CASSQDLGLSNEQFF.

The J gene is TRBJ2-7, the V gene TRBV27; the match to TRBD2 covers 14 bases. The ends lost 5 bases at V and 12 bases at J; junction bases unmatched: 6. Looked up from germline, CDR1 is MNHEY and CDR2 is SMNVEV (reference sequence). The CDR3 loop spans 13 amino acids. The CDR3 spells CASSPGLAGEVYF. Written as DNA, the CDR3 is TGTGCCAGCAGTCCGGGACTAGCGGGAGAGGTGTACTTC.